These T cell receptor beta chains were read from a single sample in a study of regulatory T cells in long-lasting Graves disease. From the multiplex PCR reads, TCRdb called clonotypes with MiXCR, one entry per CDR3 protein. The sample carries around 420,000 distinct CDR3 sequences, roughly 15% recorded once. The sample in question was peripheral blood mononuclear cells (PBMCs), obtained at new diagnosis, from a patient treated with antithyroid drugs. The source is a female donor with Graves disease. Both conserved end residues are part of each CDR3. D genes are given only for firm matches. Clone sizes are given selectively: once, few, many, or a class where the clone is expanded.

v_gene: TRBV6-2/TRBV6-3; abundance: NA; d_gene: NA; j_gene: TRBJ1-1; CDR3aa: CASTSSGNTEAFF; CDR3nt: TGTGCCAGCACCTCGAGTGGGAACACTGAAGCTTTCTTT
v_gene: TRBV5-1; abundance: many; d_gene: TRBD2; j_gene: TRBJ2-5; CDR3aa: CASSSGRADETQYF; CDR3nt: TGCGCCAGCAGCTCCGGGAGGGCCGATGAGACCCAGTACTTC
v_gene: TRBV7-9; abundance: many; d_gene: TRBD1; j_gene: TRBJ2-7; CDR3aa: CASTPGQASYEQYF; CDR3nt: TGTGCCAGCACCCCTGGACAGGCCTCCTACGAGCAGTACTTC
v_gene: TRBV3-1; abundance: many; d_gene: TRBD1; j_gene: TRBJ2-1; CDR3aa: CASSQQGQGKNEQFF; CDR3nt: TGTGCCAGCAGCCAACAAGGACAGGGGAAGAATGAGCAGTTCTTC
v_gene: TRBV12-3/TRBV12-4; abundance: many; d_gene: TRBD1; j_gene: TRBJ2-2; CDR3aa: CASSWDRGSTGELFF; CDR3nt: TGTGCCAGCAGCTGGGACAGGGGGAGCACCGGGGAGCTGTTTTTT
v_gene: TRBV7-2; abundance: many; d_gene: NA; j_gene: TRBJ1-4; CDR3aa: CASSLRPGDNEKLFF; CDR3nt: TGTGCCAGCAGCTTAAGGCCAGGAGATAATGAAAAACTGTTTTTT
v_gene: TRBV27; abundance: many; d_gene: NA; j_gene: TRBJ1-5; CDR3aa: CASSFSSGNQPQHF; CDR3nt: TGTGCCAGCAGTTTCTCGTCAGGCAATCAGCCCCAGCATTTT
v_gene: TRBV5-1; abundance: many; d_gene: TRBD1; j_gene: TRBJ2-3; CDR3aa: CASTQGVITDTQYF; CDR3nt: TGCGCCAGCACTCAGGGGGTAATCACAGATACGCAGTATTTT
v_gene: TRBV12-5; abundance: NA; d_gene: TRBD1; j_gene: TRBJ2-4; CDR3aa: CASGLERTGGFFGKNIQHF; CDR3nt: TGTGCTAGTGGTTTGGAGAGGACAGGGGGCTTTTTTGGCAAAAACATTCAGCACTTC
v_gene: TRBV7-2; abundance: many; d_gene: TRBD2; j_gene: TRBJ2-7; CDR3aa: CASSMGLAGYEQYF; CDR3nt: TGTGCCAGCAGCATGGGACTAGCGGGCTACGAGCAGTACTTC
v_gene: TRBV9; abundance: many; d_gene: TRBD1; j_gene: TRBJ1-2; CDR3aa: CASSPRPTGGFGYTF; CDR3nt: TGTGCCAGCAGCCCCCGACCCACAGGGGGCTTTGGCTACACCTTC
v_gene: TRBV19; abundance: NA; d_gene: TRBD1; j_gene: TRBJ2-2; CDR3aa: CASSIGTGVGGELFF; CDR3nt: TGTGCCAGTAGTATTGGGACAGGGGTGGGCGGGGAGCTGTTTTTT
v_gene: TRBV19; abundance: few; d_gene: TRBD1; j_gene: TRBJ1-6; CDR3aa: CASSTDRVNSPLHF; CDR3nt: TGTGCCAGTAGTACCGACAGGGTTAACTCACCCCTCCACTTT
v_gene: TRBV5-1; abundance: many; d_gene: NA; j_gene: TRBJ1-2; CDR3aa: CASSPIRGQVLYGYTF; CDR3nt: TGCGCCAGCAGCCCAATCCGAGGGCAGGTGCTCTATGGCTACACCTTC
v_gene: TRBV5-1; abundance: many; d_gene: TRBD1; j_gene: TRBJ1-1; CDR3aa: CASSWETGRPTEAFF; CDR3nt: TGCGCCAGCAGCTGGGAGACAGGGCGGCCCACTGAAGCTTTCTTT